The rows below give T cell receptor beta chains drawn from one sample of a study of cytomegalovirus exposure and HLA in healthy donors. The assay was immunoSEQ multiplex PCR, and TCRdb's table has in-frame clones only and misses some. The table has around 120,000 clones, around four fifths seen once; the top ten hold approximately 3.8%. Source material: PBMCs. These receptors all come from a woman aged 40 to 55 in good health and CMV-seronegative. Both conserved end residues are part of each CDR3. The D gene is left open where the match is weak. The size entry is marked missing in some rows and otherwise reads once, few, many or a size class.

>.|TRBJ1-3|TRBD1|TRBV6-1
TGTGCCAGCAGTGACAGGGGGCCCCGCTCTGGAAACACCATATATTTT
CASSDRGPRSGNTIYF
>.|TRBJ2-1|.|TRBV30
TGTGCCTGGAAAGCTACGTCCTACAATGAGCAGTTCTTC
CAWKATSYNEQFF
>once|TRBJ1-2|TRBD1|TRBV7-9
TGTGCCAGCAGTACCGGGACAGGGGTGGGCTATGGCTACACCTTC
CASSTGTGVGYGYTF
>few|TRBJ1-5|.|TRBV7-2
TGTGCCAGCAGCTTAGATTTCGGTCAGCCCCAGCATTTT
CASSLDFGQPQHF
>.|TRBJ1-4|.|TRBV28
TGTGCCACCGAGGAAAAGGGGTCACATAATGAAAAACTGTTTTTT
CATEEKGSHNEKLFF
>.|TRBJ2-1|TRBD2|TRBV5-1
TGCGCCAGCAGCCCGTCGACTAGCGGGATCTACAATGAGCAGTTCTTC
CASSPSTSGIYNEQFF
>once|TRBJ2-3|TRBD1|TRBV28
TGTGCCAGCAGAGGACAGGGGGCTAGCACAGATACGCAGTATTTT
CASRGQGASTDTQYF
>.|TRBJ1-2|TRBD1|TRBV19
TGTGCCAGTAGTGATATCGGGACAGTTAACTATGGCTACACCTTC
CASSDIGTVNYGYTF
>few|TRBJ2-7|TRBD1|TRBV4-3
TGCGCCAGCAGCCAAGACGGGGGACAGGGCTCCTACGAGCAGTACTTC
CASSQDGGQGSYEQYF
>.|TRBJ2-4|.|TRBV29-1
TGCAGCGTTGAACGCGGCGCGGGAAACATTCAGTACTTC
CSVERGAGNIQYF
>.|TRBJ2-3|TRBD2|TRBV4-1
TGCGCCAGCAGCCTCAGACTAGCGGGGGAGACTACGCAGTATTTT
CASSLRLAGETTQYF
>.|TRBJ2-7|.|TRBV7-2
TGTGCCAGCAGCTTAGCTTTAGCGGAGGGGGAGCAGTACTTC
CASSLALAEGEQYF
>.|TRBJ1-1|.|TRBV9
TGTGCCAGCAGCGTAGTTGAGAGCGCTGAAGCTTTCTTT
CASSVVESAEAFF